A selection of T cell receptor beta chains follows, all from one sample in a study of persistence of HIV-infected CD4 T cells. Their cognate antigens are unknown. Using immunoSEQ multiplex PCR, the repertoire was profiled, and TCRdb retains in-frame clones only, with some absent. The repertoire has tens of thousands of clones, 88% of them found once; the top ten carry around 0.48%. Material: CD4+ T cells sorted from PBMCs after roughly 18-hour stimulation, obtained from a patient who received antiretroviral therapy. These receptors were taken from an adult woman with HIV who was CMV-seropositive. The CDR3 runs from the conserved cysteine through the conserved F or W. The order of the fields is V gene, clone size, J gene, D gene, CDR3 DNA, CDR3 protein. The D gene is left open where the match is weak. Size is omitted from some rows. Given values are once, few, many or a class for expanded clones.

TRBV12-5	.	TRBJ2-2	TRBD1	TGTGCTAGTGGTGCGAGGGGGCCTAACACCGGGGAGCTGTTTTTT	CASGARGPNTGELFF
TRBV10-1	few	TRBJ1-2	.	TGCGCCAGCAGTGAGTCGACGGATTTCTATGGCTACACCTTC	CASSESTDFYGYTF
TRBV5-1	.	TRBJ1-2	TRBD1	TGCGCCAGCAGCTTGGCCGGGACAGGGGCGAATAACTATGGCTACACCTTC	CASSLAGTGANNYGYTF
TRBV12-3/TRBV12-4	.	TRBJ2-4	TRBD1	TGTGCCAGCAGTCATAGACAGGGGTCCCTGTACTTC	CASSHRQGSLYF
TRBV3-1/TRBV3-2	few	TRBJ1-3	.	TGTGCCAGCAGCCTTTTAGGGGCAGTTAGAAACACCATATATTTT	CASSLLGAVRNTIYF
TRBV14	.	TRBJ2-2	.	TGTGCCAGCAGCCAAGTTTACCCCACCGGGGAGCTGTTTTTT	CASSQVYPTGELFF
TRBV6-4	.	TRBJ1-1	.	TGTGCCAGCAGGGGAAATGACGGTCCTGAAGCTTTCTTT	CASRGNDGPEAFF
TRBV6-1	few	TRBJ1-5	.	TGTGCCAGCAGTGAAGCCGCGGGGGGGCCCCAGCATTTT	CASSEAAGGPQHF
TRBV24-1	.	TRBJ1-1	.	TGTGCCACCAGTGATTCTAGGGCAGCCGAGAACACTGAAGCTTTCTTT	CATSDSRAAENTEAFF
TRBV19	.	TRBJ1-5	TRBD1	TGTGCCAGTAGTATAACAGGGGACAGCAATCAGCCCCAGCATTTT	CASSITGDSNQPQHF
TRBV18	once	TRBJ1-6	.	TGTGCCAGCTCACCACAAGTGCGGGGCGCTAGCTCCTATAATTCACCCCTCCACTTT	CASSPQVRGASSYNSPLHF
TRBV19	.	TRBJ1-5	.	TGTGCCCTAGGGGGGGAAAGATGGAATCAGCCCCAGCATTTT	CALGGERWNQPQHF
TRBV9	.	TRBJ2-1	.	TGTGCCAGCAGCGTAGTTTCTCGGGGGCCCAACCATGAGCAGTTCTTC	CASSVVSRGPNHEQFF
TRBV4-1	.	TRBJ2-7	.	TGCGCCAGCAGCCAAATCGCAGGGGCCTCCTACGAGCAGTACTTC	CASSQIAGASYEQYF
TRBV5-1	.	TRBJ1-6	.	TGCGCCAGCAGCTTGGGCGGGGGAGGGTATAATTCACCCCTCCACTTT	CASSLGGGGYNSPLHF
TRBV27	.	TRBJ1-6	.	TGTGCCAGCAGTTTATCACCTGATACACCCCTCCACTTT	CASSLSPDTPLHF
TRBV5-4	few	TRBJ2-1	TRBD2	TGTGCCAGCAGCTCATCGCTAGCGGGGGGGTCCTACAATGAGCAGTTCTTC	CASSSSLAGGSYNEQFF
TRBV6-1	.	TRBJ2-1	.	TGTGCCAGCAGTGACGTCGGGTTGGGTGAGCAGTTCTTC	CASSDVGLGEQFF
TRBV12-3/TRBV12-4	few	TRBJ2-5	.	TGTGCCAGCAGTGAGAGGGGGTTGGAGACCCAGTACTTC	CASSERGLETQYF
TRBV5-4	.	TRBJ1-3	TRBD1	TGTGCCAGCAGCTTGGGTGGACAGGGGGCTGGAAACACCATATATTTT	CASSLGGQGAGNTIYF